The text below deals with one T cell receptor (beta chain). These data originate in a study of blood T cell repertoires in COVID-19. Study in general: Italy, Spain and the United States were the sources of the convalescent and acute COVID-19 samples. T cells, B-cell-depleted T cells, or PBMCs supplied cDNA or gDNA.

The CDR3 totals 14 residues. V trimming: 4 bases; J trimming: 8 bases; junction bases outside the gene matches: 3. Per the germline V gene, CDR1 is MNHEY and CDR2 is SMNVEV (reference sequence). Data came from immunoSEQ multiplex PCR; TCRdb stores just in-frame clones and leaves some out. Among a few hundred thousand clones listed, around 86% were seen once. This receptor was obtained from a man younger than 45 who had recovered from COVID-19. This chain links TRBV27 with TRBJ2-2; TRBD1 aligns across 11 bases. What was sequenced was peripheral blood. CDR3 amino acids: CASSWDRGVGELFF. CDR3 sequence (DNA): TGTGCCAGCAGTTGGGACAGGGGGGTGGGGGAGCTGTTTTTT.